Below, 2 T cell receptor beta chains from the same sample are listed, as sequenced in a study of blood T cell repertoires in COVID-19. Libraries were prepared by immunoSEQ multiplex PCR; TCRdb keeps only in-frame clonotypes and omits some of them. The repertoire holds approximately 320,000 clones, with more than 90% as singletons. The specimen sequenced was PBMCs or T cells enriched from blood (not recorded which). These TCRs come from a man aged 55-75 years who had recovered from COVID-19.

The rearrangement uses TRBV5-1 and TRBJ2-7; 8 bases fit TRBD1. The CDR3 extends over 14 amino acids. CDR1 is SGHRS, CDR2 YFSETQ, per germline. The V and J ends lost 4 bases and 1 base, in that order; junction bases with no gene match: 4. CDR3: CASSQRQGSYEQYF. The CDR3 DNA sequence: TGCGCCAGCAGCCAAAGACAGGGGTCCTACGAGCAGTACTTC.

The chain carries TRBV4-3 and TRBJ1-1, with D unresolved. CDR3 size: 14 residues. Between the trimmed V and J ends, which lost 0 bases and 4 bases, there was a span of 9 bases. Germline CDR1 LGHNA, CDR2 YSLEER. DNA of the CDR3: TGCGCCAGCAGCCAAGATCTTAGCTTCACTGAAGCTTTCTTT. Translating it yields CASSQDLSFTEAFF.